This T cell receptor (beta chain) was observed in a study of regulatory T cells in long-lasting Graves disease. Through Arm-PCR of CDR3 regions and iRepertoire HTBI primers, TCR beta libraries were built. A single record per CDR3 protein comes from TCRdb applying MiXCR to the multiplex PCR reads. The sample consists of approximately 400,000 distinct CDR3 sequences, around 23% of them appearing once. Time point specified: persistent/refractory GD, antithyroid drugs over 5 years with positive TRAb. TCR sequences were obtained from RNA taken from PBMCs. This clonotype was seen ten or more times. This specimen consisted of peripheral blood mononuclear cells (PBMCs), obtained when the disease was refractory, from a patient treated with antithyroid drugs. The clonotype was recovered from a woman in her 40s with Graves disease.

CDR3 loop: CATSSGRDPTEGYTF. As DNA, the CDR3 is TGTGCCACCAGCAGCGGCCGGGACCCCACGGAGGGCTACACCTTC. The genes are TRBV15 and TRBJ1-2; maybe TRBD1 (5 bases). The V end was cut by 3 bases, the J end by 8 bases, with 19 bases between. The CDR3 is 15 residues long. Germline V gene sequence: CDR1 LNHNV, CDR2 YYDKDF (reference sequence).